This TCR beta chain was sequenced in a study of blood T cell repertoires in COVID-19. Study-wide context: Spain, Italy and the United States supplied samples that represented acute and convalescent COVID-19. PBMCs, B-cell-depleted T cells, or T cells were the source of the cDNA or gDNA that made up the material.

The germline gives CDR1 MNHEY, CDR2 SVGEGT. This CDR3 is 14 amino acids long. Trimming removed 2 bases from V and 0 bases from J, with 8 bases in between. In the original processing: Estimation of nucleated cell counts was performed using reference gene primer amplification. TCRdb's copy holds only in-frame clones and misses some; the assay was immunoSEQ multiplex PCR. V and J calls and clone size follow that table, whereas D and trimming were derived from the DNA. The sample carries some 64,000 clones, around 85% recorded once. This TCR was sampled from a woman of 80 years or more with active or convalescent COVID-19. Sequencing used peripheral blood. V is TRBV6-2 or TRBV6-3 and J is TRBJ2-7; D is undetermined. CDR3: CASSYISSSYEQYF. Here the CDR3 DNA reads TGTGCCAGCAGTTACATTAGCAGCTCCTACGAGCAGTACTTC.